The present entry profiles one T cell receptor (beta chain) with its context. Its specificity is unknown. This specimen belongs to a study of cytomegalovirus exposure and HLA in healthy donors. Findings and limits, study-wide: Confirmation was obtained in vitro that three CMV-associated chains are specific for CMV antigens.

Use of 60 Vbeta and 13 Jbeta primers characterized the PCR. Clones were sequenced by immunoSEQ multiplex PCR, and TCRdb holds only the in-frame ones, with some missing. The sample includes around 100,000 clones, 79% seen only once; the top ten take more than 3%. With 0 bases removed from V and 2 bases from J, the gap between germline ends came to 9 bases. Germline values: CDR1 SGDLS, CDR2 YYNGEE. The CDR3 length is 14 residues. The sample comprised PBMCs. The V gene is TRBV9, the J gene TRBJ2-7, with D uncertain. The sequence derives from a woman in her thirties or forties in good health and CMV-seronegative. CDR3 amino acids: CASSVDTATYEQYF. DNA of the CDR3: TGTGCCAGCAGCGTAGACACAGCTACCTACGAGCAGTACTTC. Full variable domain (outside the CDR3, taken from reference TRBV9 and TRBJ2-7): DSGVTQTPKHLITATGQRVTLRCSPRSGDLSVYWYQQSLDQGLQFLIQYYNGEERAKGNILERFSAQQFPDLHSELNLSSLELGDSALYFCASSVDTATYEQYFGPGTRLTVT.